This T cell receptor beta chain appears in the sequencing data of a study of T cells in tuberculosis. The table came from immunoSEQ multiplex PCR; TCRdb's copy has only in-frame clones and leaves some out. The top ten hold about 2.2% of the sample, which has some 31,000 clones, roughly 92% seen once. V lost 4 bases to trimming and J lost 3 bases, with 16 bases between them. Germline CDR1 and CDR2: SGDLS and YYNGEE. This CDR3 spans 15 amino acids. V usage is TRBV9 and J usage is TRBJ1-2; possibly TRBD1 for D (6 bases). This TCR was recovered from a donor aged 10-29 years with latent tuberculosis or without tuberculosis infection. Sequencing input: PBMCs. CDR3 nucleotide sequence: TGTGCCAGCAGCCGACAACAGGGCAATTACTATGGCTACACCTTC. As protein: CASSRQQGNYYGYTF.